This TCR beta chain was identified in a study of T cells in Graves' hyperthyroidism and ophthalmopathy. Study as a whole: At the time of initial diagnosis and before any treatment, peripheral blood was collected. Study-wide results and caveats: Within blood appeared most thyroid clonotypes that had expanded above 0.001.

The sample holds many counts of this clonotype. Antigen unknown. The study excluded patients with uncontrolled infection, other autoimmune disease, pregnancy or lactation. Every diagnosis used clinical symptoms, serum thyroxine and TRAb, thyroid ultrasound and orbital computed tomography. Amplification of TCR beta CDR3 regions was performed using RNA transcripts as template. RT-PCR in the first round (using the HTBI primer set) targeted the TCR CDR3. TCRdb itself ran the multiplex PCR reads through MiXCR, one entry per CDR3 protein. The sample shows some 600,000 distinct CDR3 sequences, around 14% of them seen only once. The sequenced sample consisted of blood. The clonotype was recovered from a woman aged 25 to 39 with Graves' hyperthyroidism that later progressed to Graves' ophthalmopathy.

In nucleotides, the CDR3 is TGCAGTGCAACTGGACTAGCGGGAGGCCAGGACACAGATACGCAGTATTTT. This sequence encodes CSATGLAGGQDTDTQYF. The V gene is TRBV20-1, the J gene TRBJ2-3; 14 nucleotides match TRBD2. The ends lost 6 bases at V and 2 bases at J; junction bases unmatched: 10. The CDR3 length is 17 residues. The germline gives CDR1 DFQATT, CDR2 SNEGSKA (reference sequence).